The rows below give T cell receptor beta chains drawn from one sample of a study of cytomegalovirus exposure and HLA in healthy donors. Some clones are missing from TCRdb's copy, which holds only in-frame ones; the method was immunoSEQ multiplex PCR. Of over 200,000 clones in the sample, over 80% were seen once. Sequenced material: PBMCs. Every receptor here comes from a young woman in good health and CMV-seronegative. Each CDR3 is given with its conserved first and last residue. D genes are given only for firm matches. Size is stated for part of the rows, as once, few or many counts, or as a class when the clone is expanded.

d_call,j_call,v_call,clone_size,cdr3_aa,cdr3_nt
TRBD1,TRBJ1-2,TRBV29-1,.,CSVTGEDGYTF,TGCAGCGTTACAGGGGAGGATGGCTACACCTTC
TRBD1,TRBJ1-4,TRBV5-1,.,CASSAGRGRTNEKLFF,TGCGCCAGCAGCGCCGGCAGGGGGCGGACTAATGAAAAACTGTTTTTT
.,TRBJ2-1,TRBV5-1,.,CASSLEGIVYNEQFF,TGCGCCAGCAGCTTGGAGGGTATCGTATACAATGAGCAGTTCTTC
.,TRBJ1-5,TRBV10-3,.,CAISESVQPQHF,TGTGCCATCAGTGAGTCCGTTCAGCCCCAGCATTTT
TRBD1,TRBJ1-3,TRBV30,.,CAWGQVADTIYF,TGTGCCTGGGGACAGGTCGCGGACACCATATATTTT
TRBD1,TRBJ1-4,TRBV7-9,few,CASSLTGIGEKLFF,TGTGCCAGCAGCCTGACAGGGATCGGTGAAAAACTGTTTTTT
.,TRBJ2-1,TRBV9,.,CASSVEPFLANEQFF,TGTGCCAGCAGCGTAGAGCCCTTCCTAGCGAATGAGCAGTTCTTC
TRBD1,TRBJ1-2,TRBV28,.,CASSSPQGRAVGYTF,TGTGCCAGCAGTTCTCCACAGGGGAGGGCGGTGGGCTACACCTTC
.,TRBJ2-7,TRBV7-2,.,CASSPRATQYEQYF,TGTGCCAGCAGCCCGCGGGCCACCCAATACGAGCAGTACTTC
.,TRBJ2-5,TRBV11-2,.,CASSRLQVETQYF,TGTGCCAGCAGCCGACTGCAGGTGGAGACCCAGTACTTC
.,TRBJ2-7,TRBV15,.,CATSPGRSYEQYF,TGTGCCACCAGCCCGGGGCGGTCCTACGAGCAGTACTTC
TRBD1,TRBJ1-4,TRBV9,.,CASSPGQGNEKLFF,TGTGCCAGCAGCCCCGGACAGGGTAATGAAAAACTGTTTTTT
.,TRBJ1-2,TRBV30,.,CAWTGAYGYTF,TGTGCCTGGACAGGCGCCTATGGCTACACCTTC
.,TRBJ1-5,TRBV28,.,CASNPFVSQPQHF,TGTGCCAGCAATCCGTTCGTCTCTCAGCCCCAGCATTTT
.,TRBJ2-7,TRBV2,.,CASLREPRIYEQYF,TGTGCCAGCCTTAGGGAGCCCCGGATCTACGAGCAGTACTTC
.,TRBJ1-2,TRBV9,few,CASSGGLDGYTF,TGTGCCAGCAGCGGGGGTTTGGACGGCTACACCTTC
TRBD1,TRBJ2-7,TRBV7-8,.,CASSSYPGTGPHEQYF,TGTGCCAGCAGCTCTTACCCGGGGACAGGGCCACACGAGCAGTACTTC
.,TRBJ1-4,TRBV6-1,few,CASSEGARVGEKLFF,TGTGCCAGCAGTGAAGGGGCAAGGGTGGGCGAAAAACTGTTTTTT
TRBD2,TRBJ2-1,TRBV11-2,.,CASSLTSGSDEQFF,TGTGCCAGCAGCCTGACTAGCGGGAGCGATGAGCAGTTCTTC
TRBD1,TRBJ1-2,TRBV6-5,.,CASSRRGQDYGYTF,TGTGCCAGCAGCCGACGTGGACAGGACTATGGCTACACCTTC
.,TRBJ2-7,TRBV5-1,.,CASSLGADYEQYF,TGCGCCAGCAGCTTGGGGGCAGACTACGAGCAGTACTTC
.,TRBJ1-3,TRBV7-8,.,CASSSLRRDSGNTIYF,TGTGCCAGCAGCTCCCTCAGGAGAGACTCTGGAAACACCATATATTTT
TRBD1,TRBJ1-2,TRBV27,.,CASSFSGTGGRGYTF,TGTGCCAGCAGTTTTTCTGGGACAGGGGGCAGGGGCTACACCTTC
.,TRBJ2-1,TRBV2,.,CASSATRRGEQFF,TGTGCCAGCAGCGCGACCCGCCGGGGTGAGCAGTTCTTC
.,TRBJ1-1,TRBV11-2,few,CASSLGQLNTEAFF,TGTGCCAGCAGCTTAGGACAGCTGAACACTGAAGCTTTCTTT
TRBD2,TRBJ2-2,TRBV27,few,CATGSRTSGPTGELFF,TGTGCCACCGGCTCACGGACTAGCGGGCCCACCGGGGAGCTGTTTTTT
TRBD1,TRBJ1-2,TRBV28,.,CASSRTGATYGYTF,TGTGCCAGCAGCCGAACAGGGGCCACCTATGGCTACACCTTC
TRBD1,TRBJ2-5,TRBV4-1,.,CASSRYQGEETQYF,TGCGCCAGCAGTCGATATCAGGGGGAGGAGACCCAGTACTTC
TRBD2,TRBJ2-1,TRBV4-1,.,CASSPQPGTSGSHEQFF,TGCGCCAGCAGCCCCCAACCCGGGACTAGCGGGAGTCATGAGCAGTTCTTC
.,TRBJ1-6,TRBV11-3,.,CASSLGDNSPLHF,TGTGCCAGCAGCTTGGGGGATAATTCACCCCTCCACTTT
TRBD2,TRBJ2-5,TRBV5-1,.,CASSTGTSGGQYQETQYF,TGCGCCAGCAGCACCGGGACTAGCGGGGGCCAGTACCAAGAGACCCAGTACTTC
TRBD2,TRBJ2-7,TRBV6-5,.,CASSYQGTSGGPEQYF,TGTGCCAGCAGTTACCAAGGGACTAGCGGGGGGCCCGAGCAGTACTTC
.,TRBJ2-7,TRBV6-5,.,CASGKGYEQYF,TGTGCCAGCGGCAAAGGCTACGAGCAGTACTTC
.,TRBJ1-1,TRBV4-2,.,CASSQSWNTEAFF,TGTGCCAGCAGCCAAAGTTGGAACACTGAAGCTTTCTTT
.,TRBJ2-1,TRBV5-8,.,CASSPDRINNEQFF,TGTGCCAGCAGCCCAGACAGGATCAACAATGAGCAGTTCTTC
.,TRBJ2-7,TRBV28,once,CASSNLYEQYF,TGTGCCAGCAGTAACCTCTACGAGCAGTACTTC
.,TRBJ2-7,TRBV2,.,CASSAGESYEQYF,TGTGCCAGCAGTGCAGGCGAAAGCTACGAGCAGTACTTC
TRBD1,TRBJ1-5,TRBV28,.,CASSYQGGNQPQHF,TGTGCCAGCAGTTACCAGGGGGGCAATCAGCCCCAGCATTTT
.,TRBJ1-2,TRBV7-9,.,CASSPRRSNYGYTF,TGTGCCAGCAGTCCCCGACGGTCAAACTATGGCTACACCTTC
.,TRBJ2-7,TRBV29-1,.,CSVAVGGKKMYEQYF,TGCAGCGTTGCCGTTGGGGGTAAAAAGATGTACGAGCAGTACTTC
.,TRBJ1-1,TRBV5-1,once,CASSLGSRSTEAFF,TGCGCCAGCAGCTTGGGAAGTCGGTCCACTGAAGCTTTCTTT
.,TRBJ2-1,TRBV29-1,.,CSGGDRRIYEQFF,TGCAGTGGGGGGGACAGGAGGATATATGAGCAGTTCTTC
.,TRBJ2-2,TRBV28,.,CASSFPNTGELFF,TGTGCCAGCAGTTTTCCCAACACCGGGGAGCTGTTTTTT
.,TRBJ2-7,TRBV4-1,.,CASSPRTASYEQYF,TGCGCCAGCAGCCCTCGGACAGCCTCCTACGAGCAGTACTTC
TRBD2,TRBJ2-7,TRBV6-1,.,CASSGLAGGVYEQYF,TGTGCCAGCAGTGGACTAGCGGGGGGGGTGTACGAGCAGTACTTC
.,TRBJ1-5,TRBV10-2,.,CASSVQGGQPQHF,TGCGCCAGCAGTGTACAGGGTGGGCAGCCCCAGCATTTT
.,TRBJ1-1,TRBV4-2,.,CASSQDIAGLTEAFF,TGTGCCAGCAGCCAAGATATAGCGGGTCTCACTGAAGCTTTCTTT
.,TRBJ2-7,TRBV9,.,CASSVRDRAYEQYF,TGTGCCAGCAGCGTAAGGGACCGAGCCTACGAGCAGTACTTC
.,TRBJ1-5,TRBV7-8,.,CASTLDWIGVYSNQPQHF,TGTGCCAGCACTCTAGACTGGATTGGGGTATACAGCAATCAGCCCCAGCATTTT
.,TRBJ2-2,TRBV2,.,CASSRDIYTGELFF,TGTGCCAGCAGCCGGGACATTTACACCGGGGAGCTGTTTTTT
TRBD1,TRBJ1-2,TRBV5-1,.,CASSQQGYGYTF,TGCGCCAGCAGCCAACAGGGGTATGGCTACACCTTC
.,TRBJ1-4,TRBV2,.,CASRGTNEKLFF,TGTGCCTCTCGAGGGACTAATGAAAAACTGTTTTTT
.,TRBJ2-7,TRBV4-1,.,CASSESGVTYEQYF,TGCGCCAGCAGCGAATCAGGGGTAACCTACGAGCAGTACTTC
.,TRBJ2-7,TRBV4-1,.,CASSQGSLVDEQYF,TGCGCCAGCAGCCAAGGTTCCCTTGTTGACGAGCAGTACTTC
TRBD1,TRBJ1-1,TRBV2,.,CASRLLRGGTEAFF,TGTGCCAGCAGATTACTCAGGGGGGGCACTGAAGCTTTCTTT
TRBD1,TRBJ2-1,TRBV7-3,.,CASSSDRVSEQFF,TGTGCCAGCAGCTCGGACAGGGTTAGTGAGCAGTTCTTC